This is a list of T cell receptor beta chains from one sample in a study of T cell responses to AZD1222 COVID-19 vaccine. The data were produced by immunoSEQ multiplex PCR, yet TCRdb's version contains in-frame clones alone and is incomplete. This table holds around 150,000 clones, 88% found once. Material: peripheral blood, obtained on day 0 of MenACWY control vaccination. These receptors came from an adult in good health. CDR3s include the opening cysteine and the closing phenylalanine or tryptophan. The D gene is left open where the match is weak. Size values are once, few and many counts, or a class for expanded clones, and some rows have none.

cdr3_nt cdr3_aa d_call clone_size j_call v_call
TGCGCCAGCAGCCCCGGACTAGCGGGGGGAGTAAAAGAGCAGTTCTTC CASSPGLAGGVKEQFF TRBD2 - TRBJ2-1 TRBV4-1
TGTGCCAGCTCACTCGGACAGGGCTACAATCAGCCCCAGCATTTT CASSLGQGYNQPQHF TRBD1 - TRBJ1-5 TRBV18
TGTGCCAGCAGCGCAGAAAATTCACCCCTCCACTTT CASSAENSPLHF - - TRBJ1-6 TRBV11-2
TGTGCCAGCAGCCATCCGGGACACAACTATGGCTACACCTTC CASSHPGHNYGYTF - - TRBJ1-2 TRBV7-9
TGTGCCAGTAGTAAGGACACCGTCTATGGCTACACCTTC CASSKDTVYGYTF - - TRBJ1-2 TRBV19
TGCAGCGCCCACAGGGGCCGGGAGCTGTTTTTT CSAHRGRELFF TRBD1 - TRBJ2-2 TRBV29-1
TGTGCCACCAGTGGAACAACCCTAGGGGTAAACTATGGCTACACCTTC CATSGTTLGVNYGYTF - - TRBJ1-2 TRBV24-1
TGTGCCAGCAGCCAAGCCACTAGGGGGGTGAATGAGCAGTTCTTC CASSQATRGVNEQFF - - TRBJ2-1 TRBV3-1/TRBV3-2
TGCGCCAGCAGTACAACAGGGACCTACGAGCAGTACTTC CASSTTGTYEQYF - - TRBJ2-7 TRBV10-2
TGTGCCAGCAGCTTGGGGGACAGGGAGAACTATGGCTACACCTTC CASSLGDRENYGYTF TRBD1 - TRBJ1-2 TRBV5-6
TGTGCCAGCAGCTTAGTTACAGGGTCCGAGCAGTACTTC CASSLVTGSEQYF - few TRBJ2-7 TRBV7-6
TGTGCCAGCAGCTTAAGGATCACCGCTTATTCACCCCTCCACTTT CASSLRITAYSPLHF - - TRBJ1-6 TRBV11-3
TGTGCCAGCAGCGACTGGATCTATGGCTACACCTTC CASSDWIYGYTF - - TRBJ1-2 TRBV6-5
TGTGCCAGCAGCGACGGAAGGGATCAGCCCCAGCATTTT CASSDGRDQPQHF - - TRBJ1-5 TRBV7-2
TGTGCCATCAGTGCCTCCGACTACGAGCAGTACTTC CAISASDYEQYF - once TRBJ2-7 TRBV10-3
TGTGCCAGCGACCACCCCGGGCTTAATTCACCCCTCCACTTT CASDHPGLNSPLHF - - TRBJ1-6 TRBV6-5
TGTGCCAGTAGTATTACCCTCGGGACAGGTCTTTATGGCTACACCTTC CASSITLGTGLYGYTF TRBD1 - TRBJ1-2 TRBV19
TGTGCCAGCAGTTATCCCATGGCGAACTACGAGCAGTACTTC CASSYPMANYEQYF - - TRBJ2-7 TRBV6-2/TRBV6-3
TGTGCCAGCAGCTTATCCGGGACAGGGGATGAAAAACTGTTTTTT CASSLSGTGDEKLFF TRBD1 few TRBJ1-4 TRBV11-2
TGTGCCAGCAGCCAAGATCTGATTCATAATGAAAAACTGTTTTTT CASSQDLIHNEKLFF - - TRBJ1-4 TRBV3-1/TRBV3-2
TGTGCCAGCGAAACAGGGGCTAATGAAAAACTGTTTTTT CASETGANEKLFF TRBD1 - TRBJ1-4 TRBV5-8
TGTGCCAGTAGCCCCTCGGCGGGATCGGCTTACAATGAGCAGTTCTTC CASSPSAGSAYNEQFF - - TRBJ2-1 TRBV19
TGTGCCAGCAGTGCCGGGACAGGGGCCCGTTACAATGAGCAGTTCTTC CASSAGTGARYNEQFF TRBD1 once TRBJ2-1 TRBV2
TGCGCCAGCAGCGCCGGACAGGTAGGCACTGAAGCTTTCTTT CASSAGQVGTEAFF TRBD1 many TRBJ1-1 TRBV5-1
TGCGCCAGCAGAAGGGCAGGGTCTAATGAAAAACTGTTTTTT CASRRAGSNEKLFF - - TRBJ1-4 TRBV5-1
TGTGCCAGCAGTTTAGATCCAGGGGATCGGTATACGCAGTATTTT CASSLDPGDRYTQYF - - TRBJ2-3 TRBV28
TGTGCCAGCAGAAGACAGGCTCGAACTGAAGCTTTCTTT CASRRQARTEAFF - - TRBJ1-1 TRBV2
TGTGCCAGCAGTTACTCGACCCCCTACGAGCAGTACTTC CASSYSTPYEQYF - - TRBJ2-7 TRBV6-2/TRBV6-3
TGTGCCAGCTCACCACGACAGGGGTTGGCTGGAAACACCATATATTTT CASSPRQGLAGNTIYF TRBD1 few TRBJ1-3 TRBV18
TGTGCTAGCAGCCCTGAACCCGGGACCCGAGGGGCCGGGGAGCTGTTTTTT CASSPEPGTRGAGELFF - - TRBJ2-2 TRBV7-7
TGTGCCAGCAGCGAGGCTAGCGGGAGGGAGCAGTTCTTC CASSEASGREQFF TRBD2 - TRBJ2-1 TRBV9
TGTGCCACCAGTGACCCTGATCAGCCCCAGCATTTT CATSDPDQPQHF - once TRBJ1-5 TRBV24-1
TGTGCCAGCAGTGGGCTGGCCACCTACCAGCCCCAGCATTTT CASSGLATYQPQHF - - TRBJ1-5 TRBV2
TGTGCCAGCCGGGGACAGGGGTCTTTTGCAACTAATGAAAAACTGTTTTTT CASRGQGSFATNEKLFF TRBD1 - TRBJ1-4 TRBV25-1
TGCGCCAGCAGCTCACTTAGTGGACAGGAGATTGAAAAACTGTTTTTT CASSSLSGQEIEKLFF TRBD1 - TRBJ1-4 TRBV5-1
TGTGCCAGCAGTATCAGGGTCGGTGGCTACACCTTC CASSIRVGGYTF - - TRBJ1-2 TRBV6-2/TRBV6-3
TGTGCCTGGAGTAGGGCAGTCCATCAGCCCCAGCATTTT CAWSRAVHQPQHF - - TRBJ1-5 TRBV30
TGCGCCAGCAGCCAAATCCATACGGGGTCCTACGAGCAGTACTTC CASSQIHTGSYEQYF - - TRBJ2-7 TRBV4-1
TGTGCCAGCAGCTTAAGGCACGGGACAGGGGCGGATGGCTACACCTTC CASSLRHGTGADGYTF TRBD1 - TRBJ1-2 TRBV7-3
TGTGCCAGCAGCTTGTGGGTAGCGGAACAAGAGACCCAGTACTTC CASSLWVAEQETQYF - - TRBJ2-5 TRBV7-2
TGTGCCAGCACCCTCACTATCGCGAACACCGGGGAGCTGTTTTTT CASTLTIANTGELFF - - TRBJ2-2 TRBV6-5
TGTGCCAGTAGTGAGAGTGTGGGATCCTCCTACGAGCAGTACTTC CASSESVGSSYEQYF - - TRBJ2-7 TRBV19
TGCGCCAGCAGCATCACCGCAGGGTCCTACGAGCAGTACTTC CASSITAGSYEQYF - - TRBJ2-7 TRBV5-1
TGTGCCAGTGCAATAGCGGGAGGGGGAGAGACCCAGTACTTC CASAIAGGGETQYF TRBD2 - TRBJ2-5 TRBV7-2
TGCGCCAGCAGCAGGGGCGAGAATAATTCACCCCTCCACTTT CASSRGENNSPLHF - few TRBJ1-6 TRBV5-1
TGCGCCAGCAGCTTGAACCGGGACAACGGCTACACCTTC CASSLNRDNGYTF - - TRBJ1-2 TRBV5-1
TGTGCCAGCAGGCCCATGAACACTGAAGCTTTCTTT CASRPMNTEAFF - - TRBJ1-1 TRBV28
TGCAGCGTAACACAGGGCCGAGACACTGAAGCTTTCTTT CSVTQGRDTEAFF - - TRBJ1-1 TRBV29-1
TGTGCCAGCTCATTCGGGACGGGGTCCGTCCTTCGGAGCACAGATACGCAGTATTTT CASSFGTGSVLRSTDTQYF - - TRBJ2-3 TRBV7-2
TGTGCCTGGAGTGTAAGGTATGGGGATCAGCCCCAGCATTTT CAWSVRYGDQPQHF - - TRBJ1-5 TRBV30
TGTGCCAGCTCACCAAGTTCAGGGATCCACGAGCAGTACTTC CASSPSSGIHEQYF - few TRBJ2-7 TRBV18
TGTGCCAGCAGCCAAGATCGGGACAGCGTTGGTTATGGCTACACCTTC CASSQDRDSVGYGYTF TRBD1 once TRBJ1-2 TRBV4-2
TGTGCCAGCAGTTACGGCCGGGGCTACGAGCAGTACTTC CASSYGRGYEQYF - - TRBJ2-7 TRBV6-5
TGCGCCAGCAGCCAAGATGAGCGTTACAGGCCGAGCTCCTACGAGCAGTACTTC CASSQDERYRPSSYEQYF - - TRBJ2-7 TRBV4-3
TGTGCCAGCAGCTTGGCGGGACTAGCGGGGGGAGGGTATTTT CASSLAGLAGGGYF TRBD2 few TRBJ2-3 TRBV5-6
TGTGCCAGCACATCTCCAGGGGACGGCACTGAAGCTTTCTTT CASTSPGDGTEAFF - - TRBJ1-1 TRBV6-5
TGTGCCAGCAGTTACTCATGGGTGCGATCGAATGAAAAACTGTTTTTT CASSYSWVRSNEKLFF - - TRBJ1-4 TRBV6-5
TGTGCCAGCAACCTCAGACAGGAGACTGAAGCTTTCTTT CASNLRQETEAFF - - TRBJ1-1 TRBV2
TGCAGTGCTAGAACTGGAAACACCATATATTTT CSARTGNTIYF - - TRBJ1-3 TRBV20-1
TGTGCCTGGAGTAGGGGGTTCAGGAACACTGAAGCTTTCTTT CAWSRGFRNTEAFF - - TRBJ1-1 TRBV30